The entry below describes one T cell receptor beta chain. Its antigen is unknown. Trimming took 7 bases from V and 11 from J, leaving 21 bases between them. This CDR3 has 13 residues. Germline V gene lookup returns CDR1 SQVTM and CDR2 ANQGSEA. The time point is: newly diagnosed GD, antithyroid drugs for less than 3 months. The TCR library was made from RNA that had been extracted from PBMCs in TRIzol. For TCR beta, libraries came from iRepertoire HTBI primers and Arm-PCR of CDR3 regions. TCRdb independently ran MiXCR on the multiplex PCR reads; one entry per CDR3 protein. The table includes 500,000 or so distinct CDR3 sequences, 16% detected once. These data come from a study of regulatory T cells in long-lasting Graves disease. The study, taken as a whole, reports: Persistent Graves' patients showed reduced TCR diversity versus newly diagnosed patients. Sampling was limited to peripheral blood rather than thyroid tissue.

The data also belong to a second study, concerning T cells in Graves' hyperthyroidism and ophthalmopathy.

The specimen comprised peripheral blood mononuclear cells (PBMCs), sampled at new diagnosis, from a patient treated with antithyroid drugs. The chain joins TRBV29-1 to TRBJ2-1; D is perhaps TRBD1 or TRBD2 (5 bases each). The source is a man aged 35 to 55 with Graves disease. CDR3 DNA: TGCAGCGAAGAGGGACCACTTAAGGGAAAGCAGTTCTTC. This sequence encodes CSEEGPLKGKQFF.